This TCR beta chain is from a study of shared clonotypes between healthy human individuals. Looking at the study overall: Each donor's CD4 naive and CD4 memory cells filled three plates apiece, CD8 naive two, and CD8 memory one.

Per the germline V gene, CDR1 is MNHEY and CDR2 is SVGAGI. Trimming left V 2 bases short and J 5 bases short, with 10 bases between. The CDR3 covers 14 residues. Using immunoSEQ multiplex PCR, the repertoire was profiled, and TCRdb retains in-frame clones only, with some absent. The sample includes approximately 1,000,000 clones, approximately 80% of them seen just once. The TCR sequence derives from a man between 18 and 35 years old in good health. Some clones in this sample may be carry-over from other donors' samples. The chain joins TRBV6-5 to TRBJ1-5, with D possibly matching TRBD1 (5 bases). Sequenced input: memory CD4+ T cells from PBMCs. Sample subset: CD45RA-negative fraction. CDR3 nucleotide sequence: TGTGCCAGCAGTTACGGGCAGGGTCATCAGCCCCAGCATTTT. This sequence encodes CASSYGQGHQPQHF.